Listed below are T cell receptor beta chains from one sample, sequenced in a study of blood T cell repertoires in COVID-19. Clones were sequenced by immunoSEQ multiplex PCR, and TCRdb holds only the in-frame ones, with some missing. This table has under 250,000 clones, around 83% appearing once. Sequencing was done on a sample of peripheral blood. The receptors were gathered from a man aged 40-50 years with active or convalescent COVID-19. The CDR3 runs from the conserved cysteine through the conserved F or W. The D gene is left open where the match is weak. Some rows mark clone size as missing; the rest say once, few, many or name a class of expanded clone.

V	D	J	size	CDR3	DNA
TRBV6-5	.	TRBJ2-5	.	CASSLTGYGETQYF	TGTGCCAGCAGTCTAACAGGGTATGGAGAGACCCAGTACTTC
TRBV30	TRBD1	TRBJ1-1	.	CAGTVGGNTEAFF	TGTGCCGGGACTGTAGGGGGCAACACTGAAGCTTTCTTT
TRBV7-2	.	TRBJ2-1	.	CASSFLTGTINNEQFF	TGTGCCAGCAGCTTCCTTACCGGGACAATCAACAATGAGCAGTTCTTC
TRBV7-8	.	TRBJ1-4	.	CASSLRLRQNNEKLFF	TGTGCCAGCAGCTTGCGTCTCAGGCAGAATAATGAAAAACTGTTTTTT
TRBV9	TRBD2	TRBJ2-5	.	CASSVGTAGDTDGETQYF	TGTGCCAGCAGCGTAGGTACAGCGGGGGATACGGACGGAGAGACCCAGTACTTC
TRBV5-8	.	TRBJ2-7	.	CASSDFNRVSSSYEQYF	TGTGCCAGCAGCGACTTTAACAGGGTTTCAAGCTCCTACGAGCAGTACTTC
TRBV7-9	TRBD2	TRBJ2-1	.	CASSPSGRDYNEQFF	TGTGCCAGCAGTCCTAGCGGGAGGGACTACAATGAGCAGTTCTTC
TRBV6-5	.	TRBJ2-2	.	CASRAQGLVGELFF	TGTGCCAGCAGGGCACAGGGCCTTGTCGGGGAGCTGTTTTTT
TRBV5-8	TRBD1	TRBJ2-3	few	CASSLVFGTGSDTQYF	TGTGCCAGCAGCTTGGTTTTCGGGACAGGGTCAGATACGCAGTATTTT
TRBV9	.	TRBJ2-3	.	CASSVGRADTQYF	TGTGCCAGCAGCGTAGGCAGGGCAGATACGCAGTATTTT
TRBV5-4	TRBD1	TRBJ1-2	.	CASSLTGGLYGYTF	TGTGCCAGCAGCTTGACAGGGGGCCTCTATGGCTACACCTTC
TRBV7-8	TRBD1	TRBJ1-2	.	CASSLGTGIIGYTF	TGTGCCAGCAGCTTAGGGACAGGAATAATTGGCTACACCTTC
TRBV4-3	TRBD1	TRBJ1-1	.	CASSQGTGTNTEAFF	TGCGCCAGCAGCCAGGGGACAGGGACGAACACTGAAGCTTTCTTT
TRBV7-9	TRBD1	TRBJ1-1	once	CASSLRQGDTEAFF	TGTGCCAGCAGCTTACGACAGGGGGACACTGAAGCTTTCTTT
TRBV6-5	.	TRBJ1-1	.	CASNAIRGSAEAFF	TGTGCCAGCAACGCAATTAGAGGGTCTGCTGAAGCTTTCTTT
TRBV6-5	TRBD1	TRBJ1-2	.	CASSFLGQGGTNGYTF	TGTGCCAGCAGTTTTTTGGGACAGGGGGGAACCAATGGCTACACCTTC
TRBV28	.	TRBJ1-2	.	CAIVRSRSALYGYTF	TGTGCCATTGTGCGGTCCCGGAGTGCGCTCTATGGCTACACCTTC
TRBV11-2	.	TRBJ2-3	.	CASSLVVLHPDTQYF	TGTGCCAGCAGCTTAGTAGTCCTCCACCCCGATACGCAGTATTTT
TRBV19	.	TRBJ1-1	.	CASLSQGRNTEAFF	TGTGCCAGCCTCAGTCAGGGGAGGAACACTGAAGCTTTCTTT
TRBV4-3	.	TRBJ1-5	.	CASSQDLSPRPQHF	TGCGCCAGCAGCCAAGATCTTTCCCCGCGGCCCCAGCATTTT
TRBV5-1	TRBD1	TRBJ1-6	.	CASAHGTGDISPLHF	TGCGCCAGCGCCCACGGGACAGGGGACATTTCACCCCTCCACTTT
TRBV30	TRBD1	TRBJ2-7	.	CAWSAPGQTVYEQYF	TGTGCCTGGAGCGCTCCGGGACAGACGGTTTACGAGCAGTACTTC
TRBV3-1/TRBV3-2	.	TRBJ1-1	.	CASSQVSGGGEAFF	TGTGCCAGCAGCCAAGTATCGGGGGGAGGTGAAGCTTTCTTT
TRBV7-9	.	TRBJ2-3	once	CASRPERTAWDTQYF	TGTGCCAGCAGACCAGAGCGGACAGCCTGGGATACGCAGTATTTT
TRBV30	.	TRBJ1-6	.	CAWSVFGSPLSNSPLHF	TGTGCCTGGAGTGTTTTCGGGTCCCCGCTGAGTAATTCACCCCTCCACTTT
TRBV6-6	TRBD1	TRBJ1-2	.	CASSPGQGPYGYTF	TGTGCCAGCAGTCCGGGACAGGGGCCCTATGGCTACACCTTC
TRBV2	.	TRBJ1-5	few	CASSARLNQPQHF	TGTGCCAGCAGTGCCCGACTCAATCAGCCCCAGCATTTT
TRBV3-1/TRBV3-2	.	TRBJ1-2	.	CASSAGFGYTF	TGTGCCAGCAGCGCAGGGTTTGGCTACACCTTC
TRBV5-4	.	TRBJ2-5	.	CASSSLSRYQETQYF	TGTGCCAGCAGCTCCCTTTCGCGTTACCAAGAGACCCAGTACTTC
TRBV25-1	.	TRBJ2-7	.	CASSEYREQYF	TGTGCCAGCAGTGAATACCGCGAGCAGTACTTC
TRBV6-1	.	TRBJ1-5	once	CASSERGDRQPQHF	TGTGCCAGCAGTGAACGGGGGGATCGGCAGCCCCAGCATTTT
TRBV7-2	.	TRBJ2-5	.	CASSLFRTETQYF	TGTGCCAGCAGCTTATTCAGAACGGAGACCCAGTACTTC
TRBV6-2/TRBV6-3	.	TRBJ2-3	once	CASSTPQDTQYF	TGTGCCAGCAGTACTCCGCAAGATACGCAGTATTTT
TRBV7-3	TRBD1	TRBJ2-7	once	CASSSGTGNYEQYF	TGTGCCAGCAGCTCCGGGACAGGCAACTACGAGCAGTACTTC
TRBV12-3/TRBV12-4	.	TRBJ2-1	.	CASSFHLFEQFF	TGTGCCAGCAGTTTCCATCTATTTGAGCAGTTCTTC
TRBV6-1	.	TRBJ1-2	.	CASSELWSNGYTF	TGTGCCAGCAGTGAATTGTGGAGTAATGGCTACACCTTC
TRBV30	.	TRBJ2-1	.	CAWSKATLGNEQFF	TGTGCCTGGAGTAAAGCGACCCTAGGTAATGAGCAGTTCTTC
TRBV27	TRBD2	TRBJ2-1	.	CASRTIAGGGYNEQFF	TGTGCCAGCAGAACAATAGCGGGAGGGGGGTACAATGAGCAGTTCTTC
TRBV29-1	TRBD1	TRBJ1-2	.	CSVVGTGPWGYTF	TGCAGCGTTGTTGGGACAGGCCCTTGGGGCTACACCTTC
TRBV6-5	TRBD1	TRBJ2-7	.	CASRARDRGDEQYF	TGTGCCAGCAGAGCCCGGGACAGGGGGGACGAGCAGTACTTC
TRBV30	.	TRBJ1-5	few	CAWSTSTNQPQHF	TGTGCCTGGAGTACGAGTACTAATCAGCCCCAGCATTTT
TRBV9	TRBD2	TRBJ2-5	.	CASSARGDQETQYF	TGTGCCAGCAGCGCTCGGGGGGACCAAGAGACCCAGTACTTC
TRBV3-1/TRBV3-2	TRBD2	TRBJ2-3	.	CASSQDPLAGSDTQYF	TGTGCCAGCAGCCAAGATCCGCTAGCGGGATCAGATACGCAGTATTTT
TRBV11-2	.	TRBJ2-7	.	CASSLDGQTSYEQYF	TGTGCCAGCAGCTTAGATGGACAGACTTCCTACGAGCAGTACTTC
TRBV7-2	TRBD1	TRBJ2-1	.	CASTLGQGIDEQFF	TGTGCCAGCACCTTGGGACAGGGGATTGATGAGCAGTTCTTC
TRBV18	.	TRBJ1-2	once	CASSPRGGGYGYTF	TGTGCCAGCTCACCACGCGGGGGCGGCTATGGCTACACCTTC